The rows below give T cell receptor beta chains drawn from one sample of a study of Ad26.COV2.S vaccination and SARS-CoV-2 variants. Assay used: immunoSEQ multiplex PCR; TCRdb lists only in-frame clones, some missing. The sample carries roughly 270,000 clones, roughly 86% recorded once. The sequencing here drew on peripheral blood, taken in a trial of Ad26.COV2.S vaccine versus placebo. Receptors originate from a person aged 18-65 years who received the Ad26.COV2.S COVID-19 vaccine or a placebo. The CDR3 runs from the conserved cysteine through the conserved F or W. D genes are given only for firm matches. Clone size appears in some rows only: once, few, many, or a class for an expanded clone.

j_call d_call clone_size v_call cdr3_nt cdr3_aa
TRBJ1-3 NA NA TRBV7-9 TGTGCCCCGCTGGGGCTTACAGGGCACTCTGGAAACACCATATATTTT CAPLGLTGHSGNTIYF
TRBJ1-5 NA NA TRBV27 TGTGCCAGCAGTCCACATACAGGGTATAGCAATCAGCCCCAGCATTTT CASSPHTGYSNQPQHF
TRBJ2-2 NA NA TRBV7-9 TGTGCCAGCAGCCCCGGGGTACTGAACACCGGGGAGCTGTTTTTT CASSPGVLNTGELFF
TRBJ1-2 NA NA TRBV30 TGTGCCTGGAGGGCCAGGGAAATACATGGCTACACCTTC CAWRAREIHGYTF
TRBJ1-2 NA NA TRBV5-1 TGCGCCAGCAGCCCCTCCTACGACAACGTCTATGGCTACACCTTC CASSPSYDNVYGYTF
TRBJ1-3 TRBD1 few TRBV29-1 TGCAGCGTTCAAGGACAGGTATTCCACTCTGGAAACACCATATATTTT CSVQGQVFHSGNTIYF
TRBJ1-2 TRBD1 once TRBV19 TGTGCCAGTAGTACACAGGGGGCAGTCGGATATGGCTACACCTTC CASSTQGAVGYGYTF
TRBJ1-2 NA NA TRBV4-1 TGCGCCAGCAGCCAACCACTCACAGGGTTCCATGGCTACACCTTC CASSQPLTGFHGYTF
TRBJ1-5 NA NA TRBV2 TGTGCCAGCAGTGAAGCAGGAGGTACTCAGCCCCAGCATTTT CASSEAGGTQPQHF
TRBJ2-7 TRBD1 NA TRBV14 TGTGCCAGCAGCCGACCGGGACAGGGGGTAGGGTCGGCCTACGAGCAGTACTTC CASSRPGQGVGSAYEQYF
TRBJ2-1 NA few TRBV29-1 TGCAGCGTTGTACTAGTCTCCCTCTACAATGAGCAGTTCTTC CSVVLVSLYNEQFF
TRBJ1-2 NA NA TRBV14 TGTGCCAGCAGCCAAGTGGCAGGGAGTGGCTACACCTTC CASSQVAGSGYTF
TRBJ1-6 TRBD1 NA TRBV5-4 TGTGCCAGCAGCTCCGGGACAGATAATTCACCCCTCCACTTT CASSSGTDNSPLHF
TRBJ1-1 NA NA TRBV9 TGTGCCAGCAGCGTAGATTTGGGGAACACTGAAGCTTTCTTT CASSVDLGNTEAFF
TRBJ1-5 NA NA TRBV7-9 TGTGCCAGCACCAAGAACCAGGGTAATCAGCCCCAGCATTTT CASTKNQGNQPQHF
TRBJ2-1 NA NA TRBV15 TGTGCCACCAGCAGAGATCGCGTCAGATACAATGAGCAGTTCTTC CATSRDRVRYNEQFF
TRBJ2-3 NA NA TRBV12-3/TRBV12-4 TGTGCCAGCAGACAGACTAGCACAGATACGCAGTATTTT CASRQTSTDTQYF
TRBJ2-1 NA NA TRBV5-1 TGCGCCAGCAGCTTGGACGGAAAGTGGGCCGATGAGCAGTTCTTC CASSLDGKWADEQFF
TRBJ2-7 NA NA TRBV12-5 TGTGCTAGTGTCTCGAGATACGAGCAGTACTTC CASVSRYEQYF
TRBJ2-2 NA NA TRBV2 TGTGCCAGCATTGGGCAGGCCACCACCGGGGAGCTGTTTTTT CASIGQATTGELFF
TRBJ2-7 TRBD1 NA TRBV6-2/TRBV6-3 TGTGCCAGCAGTTACGACAGGGGATTCTACGAGCAGTACTTC CASSYDRGFYEQYF
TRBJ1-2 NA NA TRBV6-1 TGTGCCAGCAGTGACCCGGGGCAGGGGATGCCCTATGGCTACACCTTC CASSDPGQGMPYGYTF
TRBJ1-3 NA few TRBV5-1 TGCGCCAGCAGCTCAGGAAACACCATATATTTT CASSSGNTIYF
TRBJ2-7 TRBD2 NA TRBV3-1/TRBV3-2 TGTGCCAGCAGCCCTCCTAGCGGGGGATTCTACGAGCAGTACTTC CASSPPSGGFYEQYF
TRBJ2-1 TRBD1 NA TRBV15 TGTGCCACCACCTCCGGGACAGTACTCTACAATGAGCAGTTCTTC CATTSGTVLYNEQFF
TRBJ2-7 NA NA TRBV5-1 TGCGCCAGCAGCTTGGGGTTAGACAACTACGAGCAGTACTTC CASSLGLDNYEQYF
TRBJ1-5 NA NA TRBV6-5 TGTGCCAGCCAAGTGGGTCAGGGTGGTCAGCCCCAGCATTTT CASQVGQGGQPQHF
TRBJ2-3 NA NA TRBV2 TGTGCCAGCAGGGTTGAGGGGAACCTGGACGATACGCAGTATTTT CASRVEGNLDDTQYF
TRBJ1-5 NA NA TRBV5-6 TGTGCCAGCAGCTTGGCCGGACAGCTCAACCAGCCCCAGCATTTT CASSLAGQLNQPQHF
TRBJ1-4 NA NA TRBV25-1 TGTGCCAGCAGCCAGGACACTGCAACTAATGAAAAACTGTTTTTT CASSQDTATNEKLFF
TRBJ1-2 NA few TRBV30 TGTGCCTGGAGTGTACAAGGGGATATCGACACCTTC CAWSVQGDIDTF
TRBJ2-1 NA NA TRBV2 TGTGCCAGCAGTGAAGCGGACTGGTATGAGCAGTTCTTC CASSEADWYEQFF
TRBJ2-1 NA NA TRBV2 TGTGCCAGCAGTGAGGAGGGTAGCTCCTACAATGAGCAGTTCTTC CASSEEGSSYNEQFF
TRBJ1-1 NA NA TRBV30 TGTGCCTGGGGTCGGGTTGGTGACACTGAAGCTTTCTTT CAWGRVGDTEAFF
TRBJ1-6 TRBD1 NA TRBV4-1 TGCGCCAGCAGCCAAGATCCCCAGGACAGGGTAGAATCACCCCTCCACTTT CASSQDPQDRVESPLHF
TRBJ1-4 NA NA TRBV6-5 TGTGCCAGCAGTTACGAGAACCGAAGGAAACTGTTTTTT CASSYENRRKLFF
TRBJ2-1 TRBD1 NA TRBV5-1 TGCGCCAGCAGCTTGGTCCCAGGGGGCGAGCAGTTCTTC CASSLVPGGEQFF
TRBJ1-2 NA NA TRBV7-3 TGTGCCAGCAGCTGGACGGTGGGGGCCGGTGGCTACACCTTC CASSWTVGAGGYTF
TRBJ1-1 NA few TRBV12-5 TGTGCTAGTGGTTTCCTCCCGGCATTCCCTGAAGCTTTCTTT CASGFLPAFPEAFF
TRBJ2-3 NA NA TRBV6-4 TGTGCCAGCAGTGACAGGGCCACAGATACGCAGTATTTT CASSDRATDTQYF
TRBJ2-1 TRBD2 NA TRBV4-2 TGTGCCAGCAGCCATTTGGGACTAGCGGGGAGAAATGAGCAGTTCTTC CASSHLGLAGRNEQFF
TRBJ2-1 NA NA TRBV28 TGTGCCAGCAGTCCCCCAACCCCGGGACGCCCCAGGAATGAGCAGTTCTTC CASSPPTPGRPRNEQFF
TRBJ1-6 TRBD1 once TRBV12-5 TGTGCTAGTGGTTTGGTTACAGGGGGCTCCTATAATTCACCCCTCCACTTT CASGLVTGGSYNSPLHF
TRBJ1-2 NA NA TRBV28 TGTGCCAGCAGTTTACCTGGTGGGGGTGGCTACACCTTC CASSLPGGGGYTF
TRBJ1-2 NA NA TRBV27 TGTGCCAGCAGTCCCCGGACAGCGTACTATGGCTACACCTTC CASSPRTAYYGYTF
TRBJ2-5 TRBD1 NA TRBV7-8 TGTGCCAGCAGCTTTGGAAGGGACAGCCAAGAGACCCAGTACTTC CASSFGRDSQETQYF
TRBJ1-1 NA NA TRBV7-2 TGTGCCAGCAGCTTAGGGCGGACGAACACTGAAGCTTTCTTT CASSLGRTNTEAFF
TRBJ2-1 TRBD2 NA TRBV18 TGTGCCAGCTCACCACCGAGTAGCGGGGCTTACAATGAGCAGTTCTTC CASSPPSSGAYNEQFF
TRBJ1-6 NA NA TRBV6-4 TGTGCCAGCAGTGACTCTTTTACGGATTCACCCCTCCACTTT CASSDSFTDSPLHF
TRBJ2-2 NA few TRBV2 TGTGCCAGCACTCAGCAGAAGAACACCGGGGAGCTGTTTTTT CASTQQKNTGELFF
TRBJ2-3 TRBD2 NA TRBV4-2 TGTGCCAGCAGCCAACTAGGACTAGCGGGGAGCACAGATACGCAGTATTTT CASSQLGLAGSTDTQYF
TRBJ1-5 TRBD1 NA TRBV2 TGTGCCAGCTACAGGGGAAGCAATCAGCCCCAGCATTTT CASYRGSNQPQHF
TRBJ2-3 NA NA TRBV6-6 TGTGCCAGCACCAGGGTGGGAGCTAAAGGAGATACGCAGTATTTT CASTRVGAKGDTQYF